These T cell receptor beta chains were read from a single sample in a study of blood T cell repertoires in COVID-19. Profiling relied on immunoSEQ multiplex PCR, and the TCRdb table lists in-frame clones only, not all of them. Here the sample spans some 270,000 clones, approximately 83% being singletons. Sequencing was carried out using peripheral blood. The origin of the receptors is a woman aged 70-85 years with acute or convalescent COVID-19. Each CDR3 is given with its conserved first and last residue. A D gene is named only where the DNA matches it firmly. Some rows have no size entry. The others give once, few or many, or a class for an expanded clone.

abundance | d_gene | j_gene | v_gene | CDR3nt | CDR3aa
NA | TRBD2 | TRBJ2-1 | TRBV6-5 | TGTGCCAGCAGACTTACTAGCGGGGATTACAATGAGCAGTTCTTC | CASRLTSGDYNEQFF
NA | TRBD1 | TRBJ2-3 | TRBV7-2 | TGTGCCAGCAGCTCCCTCAGGGGGATCACAGATACGCAGTATTTT | CASSSLRGITDTQYF
few | NA | TRBJ2-7 | TRBV5-1 | TGCGCCAGCAGCGCGGGACAGACTATATACGAGCAGTACTTC | CASSAGQTIYEQYF
NA | NA | TRBJ1-1 | TRBV2 | TGTGCCAGCAGAGCCAGGGGTGAAGCTTTCTTT | CASRARGEAFF
once | NA | TRBJ2-3 | TRBV9 | TGTGCCAGCAGCGTAGTCCCCCTAGATACGCAGTATTTT | CASSVVPLDTQYF
NA | NA | TRBJ2-7 | TRBV5-1 | TGCGCCAGCAGCTTGGACAGCTACCCCTACGAGCAGTACTTC | CASSLDSYPYEQYF
NA | NA | TRBJ1-5 | TRBV7-9 | TGTGCCAGCAGCTTAGTCGGGGGTAGCGATAGCAATCAGCCCCAGCATTTT | CASSLVGGSDSNQPQHF
NA | TRBD2 | TRBJ2-5 | TRBV6-1 | TGTGCCAGCAGTGAGACGGGACTAGCGGGGGAAGAGACCCAGTACTTC | CASSETGLAGEETQYF
NA | TRBD1 | TRBJ1-1 | TRBV7-9 | TGTGCCAGCAGCCCCTACAGGGGAGAGGGGACTGAAGCTTTCTTT | CASSPYRGEGTEAFF
NA | NA | TRBJ2-7 | TRBV20-1 | TGCAGTGCTAGTTCGGGGGACTACGAGCAGTACTTC | CSASSGDYEQYF
NA | TRBD1 | TRBJ1-5 | TRBV5-1 | TGCGCCAGCAGCTTTTCCAGGACAGGAGGGCAGCCCCAGCATTTT | CASSFSRTGGQPQHF
NA | TRBD1 | TRBJ1-1 | TRBV7-6 | TGTGCCAGCAGCTTCCAGGGGGACACTGAAGCTTTCTTT | CASSFQGDTEAFF
NA | TRBD1 | TRBJ2-1 | TRBV7-8 | TGTGCCAGCAGCTTAGATGGCAGGGGGCGCCTAGCGGAGCAGTTCTTC | CASSLDGRGRLAEQFF
NA | NA | TRBJ1-1 | TRBV5-1 | TGCGCCAGCAGCTCCACCGGGACACAAAACACTGAAGCTTTCTTT | CASSSTGTQNTEAFF
few | NA | TRBJ2-7 | TRBV6-5 | TGTGCCAGCAGTTACTCGTCTCTCGAGGGAAACTACGAGCAGTACTTC | CASSYSSLEGNYEQYF
NA | TRBD1 | TRBJ2-3 | TRBV24-1 | TGTGCCACCAGTGATCCCGGGGACAGGGGGACAGATACGCAGTATTTT | CATSDPGDRGTDTQYF
NA | TRBD1 | TRBJ1-2 | TRBV5-1 | TGCGCCAGCAGCTTAGGGACAGCTAACTATGGCTACACCTTC | CASSLGTANYGYTF
NA | NA | TRBJ1-3 | TRBV3-1/TRBV3-2 | TGTGCCAGCAGCGAAATTCCCCCAGATTTGGGAAACACCATATATTTT | CASSEIPPDLGNTIYF
NA | TRBD1 | TRBJ1-2 | TRBV6-5 | TGTGCCAGCAGTAGGGGACAGGGGGCGGCCTATGGCTACACCTTC | CASSRGQGAAYGYTF
NA | TRBD2 | TRBJ2-3 | TRBV6-2/TRBV6-3 | TGTGCCAGCAGTTACTCGGGTACTAGCGGGGGCCTACCGCGGTATTTT | CASSYSGTSGGLPRYF
NA | TRBD1 | TRBJ1-2 | TRBV20-1 | TGCAGTGCCGACGACAGGGGTGGCTACACCTTC | CSADDRGGYTF
NA | NA | TRBJ2-1 | TRBV7-2 | TGTGCCAGCACCCCCGCGGGCGGCGGGGCCGTCAATGAGCAGTTCTTC | CASTPAGGGAVNEQFF
NA | TRBD1 | TRBJ1-2 | TRBV7-9 | TGTGCCAGCAGCACCAGGACAGGTCCCAACTATGGCTACACCTTC | CASSTRTGPNYGYTF
NA | NA | TRBJ1-2 | TRBV10-3 | TGTGCCATCAGTGGGGGGACTGCTAACTATGGCTACACCTTC | CAISGGTANYGYTF
NA | NA | TRBJ2-1 | TRBV2 | TGTGCCAGCAGTGTAGGGGTGGACCCTGAGCAGTTCTTC | CASSVGVDPEQFF
NA | NA | TRBJ2-6 | TRBV5-1 | TGCGCCAGCAGCTTGGCGTTTAGCTCTGGGGCCAACGTCCTGACTTTC | CASSLAFSSGANVLTF
NA | TRBD2 | TRBJ2-3 | TRBV24-1 | TGTGCCACCAGTGCGGCCGGGGGGGGGCTGGATACGCAGTATTTT | CATSAAGGGLDTQYF
once | NA | TRBJ1-1 | TRBV29-1 | TGCAGCGTTGAAGATAGGGGAAACACTGAAGCTTTCTTT | CSVEDRGNTEAFF
NA | NA | TRBJ2-1 | TRBV19 | TGTGCCAGTAGTATAGGTCGGCGGGCCATTTACAATGAGCAGTTCTTC | CASSIGRRAIYNEQFF
NA | TRBD1 | TRBJ1-1 | TRBV5-1 | TGCGCCTATAGACAGGGGGATCGTCTCACTGAAGCTTTCTTT | CAYRQGDRLTEAFF
NA | TRBD1 | TRBJ1-3 | TRBV9 | TGTGCCAGCAGCCCCCAGGGGACAGGGAAGGGAAACACCATATATTTT | CASSPQGTGKGNTIYF
NA | NA | TRBJ1-5 | TRBV18 | TGTGCCAGCTCATCTAGTAAATTAGGTCAGCCCCAGCATTTT | CASSSSKLGQPQHF
NA | TRBD2 | TRBJ2-3 | TRBV2 | TGTGCCAGCAGCCTTAGCGGGGGGCGAGGAGGCACAGATACGCAGTATTTT | CASSLSGGRGGTDTQYF
NA | TRBD1 | TRBJ1-4 | TRBV5-4 | TGTGCCAGCAGCTTACAGGGGACTAATGAAAAACTGTTTTTT | CASSLQGTNEKLFF
NA | NA | TRBJ1-1 | TRBV2 | TGTGCCAGCAGTGAGGGGGGGGCCTCGCTTGGAACTGAAGCTTTCTTT | CASSEGGASLGTEAFF
NA | NA | TRBJ1-2 | TRBV18 | TGTGCCAGCTCTCAAGCGGACCAGTTTTATGGCTACACCTTC | CASSQADQFYGYTF
NA | NA | TRBJ2-7 | TRBV5-1 | TGCGCCAGCAGCTTTGGGGCAGCCTACGAGCAGTACTTC | CASSFGAAYEQYF
once | NA | TRBJ2-5 | TRBV7-9 | TGTGCCAGCAGCCCAGGGTTTCAAGAGACCCAGTACTTC | CASSPGFQETQYF
NA | NA | TRBJ2-3 | TRBV5-4 | TGTGCCAGCAGCGCGGGGTTCGTAAGCACAGATACGCAGTATTTT | CASSAGFVSTDTQYF
NA | TRBD1 | TRBJ1-1 | TRBV5-1 | TGCGCCAGCAGCTTCGACAGGGGGTTGAACACTGAAGCTTTCTTT | CASSFDRGLNTEAFF
NA | NA | TRBJ1-3 | TRBV6-2/TRBV6-3 | TGTGCCAGCAGTTACGGACAGTCTGGAAACACCATATATTTT | CASSYGQSGNTIYF
NA | TRBD1 | TRBJ2-2 | TRBV2 | TGTGCCAGCAGTGTGGGACAGCCGAACACCGGGGAGCTGTTTTTT | CASSVGQPNTGELFF
NA | NA | TRBJ2-5 | TRBV7-2 | TGTGCCGAGAAAAAGACTAGGGAGCGAGAGACCCAGTACTTC | CAEKKTRERETQYF
few | NA | TRBJ1-3 | TRBV11-2 | TGTGCCAGCAGCTTAACAGGCGGCAGGCCCTTATATTTT | CASSLTGGRPLYF
few | NA | TRBJ2-2 | TRBV3-1/TRBV3-2 | TGTGCCAGCAGCCAGGACAGTGCCGGGGAGCTGTTTTTT | CASSQDSAGELFF
NA | NA | TRBJ1-6 | TRBV7-9 | TGTGCCAGCAGCTTAGACCCCAGCGGGTCCAATTCACCCCTCCACTTT | CASSLDPSGSNSPLHF
NA | NA | TRBJ1-1 | TRBV5-1 | TGCGCCAGCAGGGAGGACGGAAAATACACTGAAGCTTTCTTT | CASREDGKYTEAFF
NA | TRBD1 | TRBJ2-3 | TRBV5-1 | TGCGCCAGCAGCCCCCGACAGGGGTCAGATACGCAGTATTTT | CASSPRQGSDTQYF
NA | TRBD1 | TRBJ1-1 | TRBV5-1 | TGCGCCAGCAGCTTGATGGGACAGGGGGACACTGAAGCTTTCTTT | CASSLMGQGDTEAFF
NA | TRBD2 | TRBJ2-7 | TRBV4-1 | TGCGCCAGCAGCCACCCCTTGGGGGGGAACCGCTACGAGCAGTACTTC | CASSHPLGGNRYEQYF
NA | TRBD1 | TRBJ1-1 | TRBV7-8 | TGTGCCAGCAGCTTAGTAGGACAGGGTGTTGCTTTCTTT | CASSLVGQGVAFF